This record concerns one TCR beta chain sequence. Given a much more abundant clone one base away, this may be a read error. The data were taken from a study of metastatic and nonmetastatic thyroid tumors. Patients underwent thyroid surgery, and none had received any treatment before it. In germline, CDR1 is SGHRS, CDR2 YFSETQ. The CDR3 is made up of 16 amino acids. TCRdb re-called clones from the PCR reads using MiXCR. The sample has 89,000 or so clones, about 9.1% seen once. This TCR came from a female donor with papillary thyroid cancer or a benign thyroid nodule (not recorded which). Some clones in this sample may be carry-over from other donors' samples. The source material was blood. The chain carries TRBV5-1 and TRBJ2-2; 10 bases fit TRBD1. The CDR3 coding sequence is TGCGCCAGCAGCGGGGGACAGGGGATCCAAGCCGGGGGGCTGTTTTTT. Its protein is CASSGGQGIQAGGLFF.